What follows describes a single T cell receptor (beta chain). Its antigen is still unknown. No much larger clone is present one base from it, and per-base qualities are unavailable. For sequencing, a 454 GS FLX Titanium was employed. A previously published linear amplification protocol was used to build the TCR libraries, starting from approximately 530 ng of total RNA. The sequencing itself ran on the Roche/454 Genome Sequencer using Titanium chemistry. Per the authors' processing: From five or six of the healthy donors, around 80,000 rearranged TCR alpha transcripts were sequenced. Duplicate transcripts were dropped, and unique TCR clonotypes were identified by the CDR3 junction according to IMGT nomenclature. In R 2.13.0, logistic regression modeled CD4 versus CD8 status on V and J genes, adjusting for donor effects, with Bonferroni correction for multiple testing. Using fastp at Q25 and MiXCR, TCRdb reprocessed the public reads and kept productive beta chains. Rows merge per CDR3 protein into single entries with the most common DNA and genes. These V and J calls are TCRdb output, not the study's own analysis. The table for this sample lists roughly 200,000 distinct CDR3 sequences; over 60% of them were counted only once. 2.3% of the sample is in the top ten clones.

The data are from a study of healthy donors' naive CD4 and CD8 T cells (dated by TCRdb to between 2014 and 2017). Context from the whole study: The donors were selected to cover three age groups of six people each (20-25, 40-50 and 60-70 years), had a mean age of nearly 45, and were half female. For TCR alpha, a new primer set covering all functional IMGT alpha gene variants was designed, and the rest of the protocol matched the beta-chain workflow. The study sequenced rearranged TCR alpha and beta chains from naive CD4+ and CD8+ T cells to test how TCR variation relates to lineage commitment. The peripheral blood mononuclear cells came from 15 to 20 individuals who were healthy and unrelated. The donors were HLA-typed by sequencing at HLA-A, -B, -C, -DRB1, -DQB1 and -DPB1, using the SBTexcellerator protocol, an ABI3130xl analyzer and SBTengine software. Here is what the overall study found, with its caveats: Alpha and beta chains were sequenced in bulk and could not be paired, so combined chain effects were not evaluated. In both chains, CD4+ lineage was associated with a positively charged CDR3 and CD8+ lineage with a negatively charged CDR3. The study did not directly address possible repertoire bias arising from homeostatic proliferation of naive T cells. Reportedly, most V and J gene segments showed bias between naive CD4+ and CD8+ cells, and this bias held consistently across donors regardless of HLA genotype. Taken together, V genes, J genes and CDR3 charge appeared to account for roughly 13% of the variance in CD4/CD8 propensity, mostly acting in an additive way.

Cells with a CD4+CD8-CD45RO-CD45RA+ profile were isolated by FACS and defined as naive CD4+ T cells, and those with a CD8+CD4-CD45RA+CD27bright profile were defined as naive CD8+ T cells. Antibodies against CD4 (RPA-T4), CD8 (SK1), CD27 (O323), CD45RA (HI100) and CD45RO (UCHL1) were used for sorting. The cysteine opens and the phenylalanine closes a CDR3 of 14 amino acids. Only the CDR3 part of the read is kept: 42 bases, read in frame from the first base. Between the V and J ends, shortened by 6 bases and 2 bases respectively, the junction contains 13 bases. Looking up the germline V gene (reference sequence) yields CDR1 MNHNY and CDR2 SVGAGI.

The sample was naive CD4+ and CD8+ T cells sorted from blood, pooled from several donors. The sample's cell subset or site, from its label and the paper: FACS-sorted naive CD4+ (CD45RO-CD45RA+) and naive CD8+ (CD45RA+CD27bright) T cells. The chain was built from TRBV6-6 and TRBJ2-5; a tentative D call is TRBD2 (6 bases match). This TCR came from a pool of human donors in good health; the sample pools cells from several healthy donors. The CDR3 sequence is CASSAGTYQETQYF. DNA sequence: TGTGCCAGCAGCGCAGGGACTTATCAAGAGACCCAGTACTTC.